The clone carrying this T cell receptor (beta chain) was counted only a few times. The germline V gene encodes CDR1 KGHSH and CDR2 LQKENI. V shed 3 bases and J 3 bases; nucleotides not matched to a gene: 3. The CDR3 runs 15 residues. TCRdb itself ran the RT-PCR reads through MiXCR, one entry per CDR3 protein. The repertoire consists of hundreds of thousands of distinct CDR3 sequences, with approximately 15% occurring once and the leading ten covering about 3.9%. The sequence derives from a female donor in good health, serving as a healthy control. Source material: memory CD4+ T cells from blood. This rearrangement joins TRBV18 to TRBJ2-1; 9 bases fit TRBD1. DNA of the CDR3: TGTGCCAGCTCACCCCCGACAGGGGGCTACAATGAGCAGTTCTTC. Protein product: CASSPPTGGYNEQFF.